This T cell receptor (beta chain) was profiled in a study of blood T cell repertoires in COVID-19. Study as a whole: Acute-phase and convalescent COVID-19 samples originated in the United States, Italy and Spain. PBMCs, B-cell-depleted T cells, or T cells were the source of the cDNA or gDNA that made up the material.

Seattle-derived patients entered the study during active infection and were followed longitudinally. Original processing notes: Estimation of nucleated cell counts relied on the amplification of reference gene primers. Repertoires were generated with immunoSEQ multiplex PCR, while TCRdb's copy carries only in-frame clones and drops some. For V, J and clone size, that table is used; D and trimming come from the DNA. The sample shows a few hundred thousand clones, approximately 89% of them seen only once. The material sequenced was peripheral blood. This receptor was identified in a woman in her sixties with COVID-19, enrolled during active disease.

The CDR3 spells CASGGADPLRAFF. The CDR3 coding sequence is TGTGCCAGCGGAGGGGCAGACCCCCTAAGAGCTTTCTTT. The chain links TRBV28 to TRBJ1-1, with D perhaps matching TRBD1 (5 bases). The germline V and J ends were trimmed by 8 bases and 10 bases, with 20 bases remaining between them. Germline V gene sequence: CDR1 MDHEN, CDR2 SYDVKM. This CDR3 has 13 residues.